One T cell receptor (beta chain) is described in this entry. This entry is derived from a study of blood T cell repertoires in COVID-19. Background on the study: Acute and convalescent COVID-19 samples came from the United States, Italy and Spain.

Recovered status applied to Cohort 3 donors who had two consecutive negative PCRs. It also applied to those with clearance or with symptom resolution. V lost 5 bases and J 4 bases, leaving 8 bases between the germline ends. CDR3 length equals 12 residues. Per the authors' pipeline: Amplifying reference gene primers gave estimates of nucleated cell counts. Clones were sequenced by immunoSEQ multiplex PCR, and TCRdb holds only the in-frame ones, with some missing. The V and J calls and the clone size are those of that table, but D and trimming were determined from the DNA. The top ten clones hold about 0.7% of a sample with more than 400,000 clones, about nine tenths of them seen once.

This clonotype was sampled from a young woman who had recovered from COVID-19. Sequenced input: PBMCs or T cells enriched from blood (not recorded which). The chain uses TRBV12-3 or TRBV12-4 and TRBJ1-2; D possibly corresponds to TRBD1 (5 bases). The CDR3 protein is CASSTRAYGYTF. The CDR3 DNA sequence: TGTGCCAGCAGTACCAGGGCCTATGGCTACACCTTC.